This entry lists 23 T cell receptor beta chains sequenced from one sample in a study of early T cells in non-severe SARS-CoV-2 infection. One entry per CDR3 protein results from TCRdb running MiXCR on the 5' RACE reads. Of tens of thousands of distinct CDR3 sequences in the sample, around 6.9% were seen once. Sequencing was done on a sample of whole blood. The source is an adult who was a healthcare worker with PCR-confirmed SARS-CoV-2 infection or an uninfected control (not recorded which).

The sample holds a few counts of this clonotype. The chain couples TRBV7-3 to TRBJ1-1, with D tentatively TRBD1 (6 bases). This CDR3 contains 13 residues. The germline CDR1 and CDR2 sequences are SGHTA and FQGTGA. V was clipped by 2 bases and J by 7 bases, with 11 bases between them. CDR3 region: CASSLSRGSEAFF. In DNA form, the CDR3 reads TGTGCCAGCAGCTTATCCAGGGGAAGTGAAGCTTTCTTT.

The chain recombines TRBV6-5 with TRBJ2-7; a weak D match, TRBD2 (5 bases). The CDR3 covers 15 residues. Germline CDR1 reads MNHEY; CDR2 reads SVGAGI. V gave up 6 bases and J gave up 4 bases, with 19 bases separating them. The CDR3 DNA reads TGTGCCAGCAGCTACGGGGTCCCTGGGCAATACGAGCAGTACTTC. This sequence encodes CASSYGVPGQYEQYF.

The sample holds many counts of this clonotype. The rearrangement links TRBV6-6 to TRBJ1-2; 8 nucleotides line up with TRBD1. The CDR3 is 15 residues long. The germline V gene has CDR1 MNHNY and CDR2 SVGAGI (reference sequence). V lost 2 bases to trimming and J lost 6 bases; unmatched junction nucleotides: 8. In DNA form, the CDR3 reads TGTGCCAGCAGTTACCTTGCCAGGGGGCAGGATGGCTACACCTTC. It yields the protein CASSYLARGQDGYTF.

This clonotype was recorded at least ten times. This chain joins TRBV5-1 and TRBJ2-2; D is unresolved. CDR1 and CDR2 from the germline V gene are SGHRS and YFSETQ. The CDR3 covers 16 residues. V gave up 1 base and J gave up 6 bases, with 16 bases separating them. The CDR3 coding sequence is TGCGCCAGCAGCTTGAAAGGGATTGTAGACGCCGGGGAGCTGTTTTTT. This translates into CASSLKGIVDAGELFF.

This clonotype has at least ten counts. V gene TRBV29-1 combines with J gene TRBJ2-6; TRBD1 might be the D (5 bases). Germline CDR1 SQVTM, CDR2 ANQGSEA. The ends were cut back, 5 bases at V and 4 bases at J, with 12 bases in the middle. The CDR3 has 14 residues. As DNA, the CDR3 is TGCAGCGTTACAGGCCCCTCGGGGGCCAACGTCCTGACTTTC. This encodes CSVTGPSGANVLTF.

This clonotype appeared many times. This sequence joins TRBV14 and TRBJ1-6, with 7 positions matching TRBD1. In germline, CDR1 is SGHDN, CDR2 FVKESK. The CDR3 spans 15 residues. Trimming at V came to 2 bases and at J to 9 bases, leaving 7 bases not matched to a gene. CDR3 sequence: CASSQTGQPTSPLHF. The DNA of the CDR3 is TGTGCCAGCAGCCAAACGGGACAGCCAACTTCACCCCTCCACTTT.

The V call is TRBV3-1, the J call TRBJ2-5; D not resolved. The CDR3 runs 14 residues. Looked up from germline, CDR1 is LGHDT and CDR2 is YNNKEL (reference sequence). The ends were cut back, 7 bases at V and 3 bases at J, with 15 bases in the middle. In DNA, the CDR3 is TGTGCCAGCACCCAGCAGAGACCAAAAGAGACCCAGTACTTC. Its translation: CASTQQRPKETQYF.

The gene calls are TRBV7-8 and TRBJ1-5; D is ambiguous. Germline CDR1 is SGHVS and CDR2 is FQNEAQ. The CDR3 contains 13 residues. V was shortened by 1 base and J by 4 bases, with 5 bases between the two germline ends. CDR3 sequence: CASSLGVNQPQHF. CDR3 coding DNA: TGTGCCAGCAGCTTAGGAGTGAATCAGCCCCAGCATTTT.

The chain couples TRBV10-2 to TRBJ2-2; D gene uncertain. The germline gives CDR1 WSHSY, CDR2 SAAADI. V was clipped by 7 bases and J by 2 bases, with 8 bases between them. The CDR3 has 13 amino acids. The CDR3 nucleotides read TGCGCCAGCAATAAGAAAAACACCGGGGAGCTGTTTTTT. Protein: CASNKKNTGELFF.

The rearrangement joins TRBV11-2 to TRBJ2-6; 7 bases are shared with TRBD1. Trimming at V came to 1 base and at J to 0 bases, leaving 9 bases not matched to a gene. This CDR3 has 19 amino acids. Germline-derived CDR1 and CDR2 are SGHAT and FQNNGV. CDR3 nucleotide sequence: TGTGCCAGCAGCTTAGTGGGACAGCTGATTACCTCTGGGGCCAACGTCCTGACTTTC. Translating it yields CASSLVGQLITSGANVLTF.

This clonotype was seen more than once but under ten times. The chain has TRBV7-2 and TRBJ2-3; the D is unclear. The CDR3 length is 15 residues. The germline CDR1 and CDR2 sequences are SGHTA and FQGNSA. The V end was cut by 3 bases, the J end by 0 bases, with 10 bases between. CDR3 amino acids: CASSLFLASTDTQYF. CDR3 coding DNA: TGTGCCAGCAGCTTGTTTCTGGCTAGCACAGATACGCAGTATTTT.

This clonotype was recorded many times. The chain recombines TRBV6-1 with TRBJ2-5; no definite D call. CDR1 and CDR2 (germline): MNHNS, SASEGT. The CDR3 is 13 amino acids. V shed 2 bases and J shed 2 bases, with 6 bases lying between them. This chain's CDR3 is CASSENKQETQYF. CDR3 sequence (DNA): TGTGCCAGCAGTGAAAACAAGCAAGAGACCCAGTACTTC.

To note about this clonotype: Being one base from a much bigger clone, this may be a read error. This chain joins TRBV7-2 and TRBJ2-7; D call uncertain. Germline assignment: CDR1 SGHTA and CDR2 FQGNSA. The CDR3 consists of 11 residues. Trimming removed 3 bases from V and 2 bases from J, with 2 bases in between. CDR3 amino acids: CASSFTYEQYF. DNA for the CDR3: TGTGCCAGCAGCTTCACCTACGAGCAGTACTTC. Based on the CDR3 plus reference TRBV7-2 and TRBJ2-7, the full variable domain is GAGVSQSPSNKVTEKGKDVELRCDPISGHTALYWYRQSLGQGLEFLIYFQGNSAPDKSGLPSDRFSAERTGGSVSTLTIQRTQQEDSAVYLCASSFTYEQYFGPGTRLTVT.

This clonotype was recorded a few times. This chain links TRBV7-2 with TRBJ2-5; D is unresolved. Germline CDR1 reads SGHTA; CDR2 reads FQGNSA. V lost 1 base to trimming and J lost 5 bases, with 5 bases between them. CDR3 length: 12 residues. This CDR3 reads CASSLGSETQYF. The CDR3 region has the DNA TGTGCCAGCAGCTTAGGTTCGGAGACCCAGTACTTC.

This clonotype has just a few counts. The V and J genes are TRBV4-1 and TRBJ2-3; D is undetermined. Germline V lookup: CDR1 MGHRA, CDR2 YSYEKL. CDR3 length equals 13 residues. V gave up 6 bases and J gave up 1 base, with 8 bases separating them. The CDR3 is CASRGFGTDTQYF. The CDR3 region has the DNA TGCGCCAGCAGGGGGTTCGGCACAGATACGCAGTATTTT.

The gene calls are TRBV7-3 and TRBJ2-1; 8 nucleotides match TRBD1. The CDR3 runs 16 residues. The germline V gene encodes CDR1 SGHTA and CDR2 FQGTGA. J lost 6 bases, V lost 2 bases, and 9 bases had no gene match. The CDR3, as DNA: TGTGCCAGCAGCTTAGGGAGGACAGGGATGGGCAATGAGCAGTTCTTC. Its protein is CASSLGRTGMGNEQFF.

There are many counts of this clonotype. The chain recombines TRBV25-1 with TRBJ2-7; D is uncertain. Germline lookup yields CDR1 MGHDK and CDR2 SYGVNS. The germline V and J ends were trimmed by 4 bases and 6 bases, with 4 bases remaining between them. The CDR3 is 10 residues long. The CDR3 spells CASSGAEQYF. As DNA, the CDR3 is TGTGCCAGCAGTGGAGCCGAGCAGTACTTC.

This clonotype has more than one count but fewer than ten. The chain uses TRBV10-3 and TRBJ2-5; 12 bases agree with TRBD2. V lost 4 bases and J lost 3; bases outside the gene matches: 0. Looked up from germline, CDR1 is ENHRY and CDR2 is SYGVKD. The CDR3 runs 14 residues. CDR3 in DNA: TGTGCCATCAGTGGGACTAGCGGGGAAGAGACCCAGTACTTC. Translation gives CAISGTSGEETQYF.

In its sample, this clonotype was seen a few times. This chain connects TRBV7-6 to TRBJ1-1; D remains unclear. Germline values: CDR1 SGHVS, CDR2 FNYEAQ. The CDR3 totals 15 residues. Trimming shortened V by 1 base and J by 1 base, and 10 bases separated the two germline ends. The CDR3 protein is CASSLGAGRNTEAFF. For the CDR3, the DNA is TGTGCCAGCAGCTTAGGTGCAGGTAGGAACACTGAAGCTTTCTTT.

This chain uses TRBV27 with TRBJ2-1; D tentatively reads TRBD1 or TRBD2 (6 bases each). Trimming shortened V by 1 base and J by 9 bases, and 19 bases separated the two germline ends. Germline assignment: CDR1 MNHEY and CDR2 SMNVEV (reference sequence). The CDR3 loop spans 16 amino acids. CDR3 bases: TGTGCCAGCAGTTTATTGGGAGGCTCAGGGGTCAGTGAGCAGTTCTTC. It translates to CASSLLGGSGVSEQFF.

The chain links TRBV4-1 to TRBJ2-5, with 10 bases identical to TRBD2. With V trimmed by 0 bases and J by 2 bases, 3 bases remained unmatched. The V gene's germline CDR1 is MGHRA and CDR2 YSYEKL. The CDR3 loop spans 16 amino acids. Here the CDR3 DNA reads TGCGCCAGCAGCCAAGATCAGACTAGCGGGCAAGAGACCCAGTACTTC. Encoded protein: CASSQDQTSGQETQYF.

The chain employs TRBV20-1 and TRBJ2-7; TRBD1 or TRBD2 may be the D gene (5 bases each). CDR1 is DFQATT, CDR2 SNEGSKA, per germline (reference sequence). The V end lost 0 bases, the J end lost 2 bases, and 29 bases lay between the germline ends. The CDR3 is made up of 20 amino acids. This CDR3 reads CSARDSVNPLPDSDPYEQYF. The CDR3 DNA sequence: TGCAGTGCTAGAGATAGCGTTAACCCCTTACCCGACAGCGACCCCTACGAGCAGTACTTC.

This clonotype was seen more than once but under ten times. The chain joins TRBV9 to TRBJ1-1; no definite D call. Trimming removed 0 bases at V and 4 bases at J, with 7 bases between. Germline values: CDR1 SGDLS, CDR2 YYNGEE. The CDR3 runs to 13 residues. CDR3 sequence reads: CASSVDIPTEAFF. In DNA form, the CDR3 reads TGTGCCAGCAGCGTAGACATCCCCACTGAAGCTTTCTTT.